The source of this T cell receptor (beta chain) is a study of blood T cell repertoires in COVID-19. Study-wide background: From T cells, B-cell-depleted T cells, or PBMCs came the material, which was cDNA or gDNA.

Participants were aged about 18 to 100 years from 24 US areas. The recovered donors of Cohort 3 showed two negative PCRs, clearance, or symptom resolution. This clone was recorded once. V was pared by 5 bases and J by 3 bases, with 14 bases between. The germline CDR1 and CDR2 sequences are SGHRS and YFSETQ. This CDR3 has 14 amino acids. TCRdb keeps only in-frame clones here, not all; method: immunoSEQ multiplex PCR. The table has more than 200,000 clones, under 95% seen once. The sequence came from a woman aged 18-30 years who had recovered from COVID-19. Sequenced input: PBMCs or T cells enriched from blood (not recorded which). The chain carries TRBV5-1 and TRBJ1-1; a possible D gene is TRBD1 (5 bases). As DNA, the CDR3 is TGCGCCAGCAGTTTTCAGGGAGGAGACACTGAAGCTTTCTTT. Translating gives CASSFQGGDTEAFF.